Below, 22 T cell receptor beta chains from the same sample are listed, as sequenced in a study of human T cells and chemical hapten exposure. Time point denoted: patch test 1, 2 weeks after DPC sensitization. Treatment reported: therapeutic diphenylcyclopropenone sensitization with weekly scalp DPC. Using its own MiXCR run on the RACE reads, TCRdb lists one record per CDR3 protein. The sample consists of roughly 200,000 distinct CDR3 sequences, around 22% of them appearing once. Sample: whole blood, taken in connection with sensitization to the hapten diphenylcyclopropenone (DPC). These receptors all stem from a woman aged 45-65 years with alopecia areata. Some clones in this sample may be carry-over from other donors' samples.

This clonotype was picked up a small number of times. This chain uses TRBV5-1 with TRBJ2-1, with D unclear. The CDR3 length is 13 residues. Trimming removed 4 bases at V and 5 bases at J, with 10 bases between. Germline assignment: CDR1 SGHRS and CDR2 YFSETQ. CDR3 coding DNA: TGCGCCAGCAGCCGTGTAGGAAACAATGAGCAGTTCTTC. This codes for CASSRVGNNEQFF.

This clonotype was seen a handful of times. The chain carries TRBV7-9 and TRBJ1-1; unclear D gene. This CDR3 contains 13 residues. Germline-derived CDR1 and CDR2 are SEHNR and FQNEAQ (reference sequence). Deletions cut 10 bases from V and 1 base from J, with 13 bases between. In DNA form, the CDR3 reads TGTGCCAAAGCCGCATCGGGGAACACTGAAGCTTTCTTT. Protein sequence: CAKAASGNTEAFF.

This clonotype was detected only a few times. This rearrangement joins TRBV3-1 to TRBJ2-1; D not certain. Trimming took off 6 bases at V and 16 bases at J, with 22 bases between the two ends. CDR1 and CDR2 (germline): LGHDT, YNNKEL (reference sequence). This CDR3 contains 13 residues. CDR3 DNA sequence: TGTGCCAGCAGTCAAACCCCCCGGTCCGTAGGTTTCTTC. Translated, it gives CASSQTPRSVGFF.

CDR3 sequence (DNA): TGTGCCAGCAGCTGGGGACTAGCGGGGACCTACAATGAGCAGTTCTTC. Protein product: CASSWGLAGTYNEQFF. The V and J genes are TRBV11-2 and TRBJ2-1; 13 positions agree with TRBD2. This CDR3 has 16 residues. V shed 4 bases, J shed 2 bases, and the junction held 2 bases outside the gene matches. Germline V gives CDR1 SGHAT, CDR2 FQNNGV. The full variable domain, completed using reference TRBV11-2 and TRBJ2-1, is EAGVAQSPRYKIIEKRQSVAFWCNPISGHATLYWYQQILGQGPKLLIQFQNNGVVDDSQLPKDRFSAERLKGVDSTLKIQPAKLEDSAVYLCASSWGLAGTYNEQFFGPGTRLTVL.

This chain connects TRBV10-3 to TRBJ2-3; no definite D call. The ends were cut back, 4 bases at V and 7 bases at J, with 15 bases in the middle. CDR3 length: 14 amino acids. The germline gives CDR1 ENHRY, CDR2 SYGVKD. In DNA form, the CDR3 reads TGTGCCATCAGTGTCGTAGGAGATACAAATACGCAGTATTTT. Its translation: CAISVVGDTNTQYF.

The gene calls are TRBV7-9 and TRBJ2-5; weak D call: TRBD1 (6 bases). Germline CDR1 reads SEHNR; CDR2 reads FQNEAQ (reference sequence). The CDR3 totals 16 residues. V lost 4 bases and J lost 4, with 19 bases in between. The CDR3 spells CASSSSAGVRLETQYF. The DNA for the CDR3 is TGTGCCAGCAGCTCTTCGGCAGGGGTCAGGCTAGAGACCCAGTACTTC.

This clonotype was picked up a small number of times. The CDR3: CASSQGQDSSYNEQFF. The CDR3 DNA is TGTGCCAGCAGCCAAGGTCAGGACAGCTCCTACAATGAGCAGTTCTTC. The gene calls are TRBV4-2 and TRBJ2-1, with TRBD1 as a possible D gene (6 bases). V was shortened by 1 base and J by 0 bases, with 10 bases between the two germline ends. The CDR3 contains 16 residues. Germline V gene sequence: CDR1 LGHNA, CDR2 YNFKEQ.

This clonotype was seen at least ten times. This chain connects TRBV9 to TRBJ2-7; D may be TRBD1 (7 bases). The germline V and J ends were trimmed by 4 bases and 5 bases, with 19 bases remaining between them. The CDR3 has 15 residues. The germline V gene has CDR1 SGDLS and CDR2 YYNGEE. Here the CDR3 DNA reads TGTGCCAGCAGCCGAACAGGGGAGGATAGAAACGAGCAGTACTTC. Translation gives CASSRTGEDRNEQYF. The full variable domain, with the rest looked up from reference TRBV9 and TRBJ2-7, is DSGVTQTPKHLITATGQRVTLRCSPRSGDLSVYWYQQSLDQGLQFLIQYYNGEERAKGNILERFSAQQFPDLHSELNLSSLELGDSALYFCASSRTGEDRNEQYFGPGTRLTVT.

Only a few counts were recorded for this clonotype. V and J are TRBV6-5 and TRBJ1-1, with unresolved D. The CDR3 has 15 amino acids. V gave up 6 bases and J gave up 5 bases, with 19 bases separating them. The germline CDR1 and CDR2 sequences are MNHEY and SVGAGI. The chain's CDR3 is CASRQTKSGRTEAFF. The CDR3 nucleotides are TGTGCCAGCAGGCAGACCAAGTCGGGGAGAACTGAAGCTTTCTTT.

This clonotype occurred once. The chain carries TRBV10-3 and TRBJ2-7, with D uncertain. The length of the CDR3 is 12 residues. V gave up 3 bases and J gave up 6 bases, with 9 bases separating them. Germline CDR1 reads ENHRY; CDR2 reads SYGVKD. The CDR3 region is CAISDLAGEQYF. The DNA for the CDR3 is TGTGCCATCAGTGATTTAGCTGGCGAGCAGTACTTC.

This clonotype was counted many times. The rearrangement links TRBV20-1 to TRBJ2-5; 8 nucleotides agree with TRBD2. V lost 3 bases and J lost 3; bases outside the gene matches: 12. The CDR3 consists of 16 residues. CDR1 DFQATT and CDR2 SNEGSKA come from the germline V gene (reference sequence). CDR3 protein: CSASHTTSVTKETQYF. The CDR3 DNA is TGCAGTGCTAGCCATACGACTAGCGTAACGAAAGAGACCCAGTACTTC.

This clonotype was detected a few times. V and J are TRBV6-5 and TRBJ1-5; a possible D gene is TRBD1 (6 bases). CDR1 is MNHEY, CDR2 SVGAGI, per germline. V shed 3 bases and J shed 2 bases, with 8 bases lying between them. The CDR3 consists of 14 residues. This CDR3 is CASSYRGGNQPQHF. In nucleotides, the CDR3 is TGTGCCAGCAGTTATAGGGGGGGCAATCAGCCCCAGCATTTT.

CDR3 amino acids: CASSYRGANYGYTF. CDR3 bases: TGTGCCAGCAGTTACAGGGGCGCTAACTATGGCTACACCTTC. This chain links TRBV12-3 or TRBV12-4 with TRBJ1-2; 7 nucleotides align to TRBD1. The V and J ends lost 4 bases and 0 bases, in that order; junction bases with no gene match: 2. The CDR3 contains 14 residues.

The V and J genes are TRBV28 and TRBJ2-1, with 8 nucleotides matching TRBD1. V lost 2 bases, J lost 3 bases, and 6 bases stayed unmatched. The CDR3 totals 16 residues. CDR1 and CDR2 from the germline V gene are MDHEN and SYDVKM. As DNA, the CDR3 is TGTGCCAGCAGTTTAGGACCGGGACAGGTCTACAATGAGCAGTTCTTC. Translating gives CASSLGPGQVYNEQFF.

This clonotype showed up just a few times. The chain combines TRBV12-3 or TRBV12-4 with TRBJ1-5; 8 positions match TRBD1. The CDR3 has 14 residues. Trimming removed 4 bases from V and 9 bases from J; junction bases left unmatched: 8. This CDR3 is CASSSDRARRPQHF. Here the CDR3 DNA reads TGTGCCAGCAGTTCGGACAGGGCGAGGAGGCCCCAGCATTTT.

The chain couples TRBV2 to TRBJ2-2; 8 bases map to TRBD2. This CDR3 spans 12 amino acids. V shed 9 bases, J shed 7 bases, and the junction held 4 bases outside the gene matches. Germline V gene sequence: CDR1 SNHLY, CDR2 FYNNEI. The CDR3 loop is CASTSGYGELFF. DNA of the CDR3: TGTGCCAGTACTAGCGGTTACGGGGAGCTGTTTTTT.

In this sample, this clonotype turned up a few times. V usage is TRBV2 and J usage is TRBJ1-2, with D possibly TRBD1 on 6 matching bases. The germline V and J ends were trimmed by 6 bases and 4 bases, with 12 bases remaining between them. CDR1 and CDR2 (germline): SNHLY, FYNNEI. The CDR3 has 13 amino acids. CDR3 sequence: CASSVTGIYGYTF. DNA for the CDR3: TGTGCCAGCAGCGTTACAGGGATCTATGGCTACACCTTC.

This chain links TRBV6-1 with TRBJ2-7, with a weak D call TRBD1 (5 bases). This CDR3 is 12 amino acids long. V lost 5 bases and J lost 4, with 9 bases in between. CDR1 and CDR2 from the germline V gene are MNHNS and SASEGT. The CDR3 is CASSIQGYEQYF. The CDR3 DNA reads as TGTGCCAGCAGTATTCAGGGTTACGAGCAGTACTTC.

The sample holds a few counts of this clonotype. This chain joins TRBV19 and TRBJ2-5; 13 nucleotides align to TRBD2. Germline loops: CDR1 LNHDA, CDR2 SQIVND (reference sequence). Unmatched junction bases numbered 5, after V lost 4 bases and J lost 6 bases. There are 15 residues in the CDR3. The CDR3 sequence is CASSRRTSGSQTQYF. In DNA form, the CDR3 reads TGTGCCAGTAGTAGAAGGACTAGCGGGAGTCAGACCCAGTACTTC.

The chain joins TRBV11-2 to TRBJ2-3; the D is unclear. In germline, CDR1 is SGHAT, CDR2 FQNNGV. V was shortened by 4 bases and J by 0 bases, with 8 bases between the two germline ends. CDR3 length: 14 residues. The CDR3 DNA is TGTGCCAGCAGCTACCGGGCTAGCACAGATACGCAGTATTTT. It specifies CASSYRASTDTQYF.

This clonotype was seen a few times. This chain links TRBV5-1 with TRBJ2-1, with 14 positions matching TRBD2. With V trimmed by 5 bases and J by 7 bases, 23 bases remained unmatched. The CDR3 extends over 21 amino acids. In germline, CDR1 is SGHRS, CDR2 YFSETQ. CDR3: CASSEATVPGLAGDRGNEQFF. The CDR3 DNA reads TGCGCCAGCAGTGAGGCTACCGTACCGGGACTAGCGGGAGATCGCGGGAATGAGCAGTTCTTC. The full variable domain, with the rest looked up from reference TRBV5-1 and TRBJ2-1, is KAGVTQTPRYLIKTRGQQVTLSCSPISGHRSVSWYQQTPGQGLQFLFEYFSETQRNKGNFPGRFSGRQFSNSRSEMNVSTLELGDSALYLCASSEATVPGLAGDRGNEQFFGPGTRLTVL.

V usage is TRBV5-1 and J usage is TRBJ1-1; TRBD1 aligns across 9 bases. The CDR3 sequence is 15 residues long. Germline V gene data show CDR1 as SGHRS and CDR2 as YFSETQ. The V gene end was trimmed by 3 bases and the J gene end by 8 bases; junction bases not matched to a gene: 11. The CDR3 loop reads CASSSLRDRDGEAFF. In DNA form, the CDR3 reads TGCGCCAGCAGCTCGCTGAGGGACAGGGATGGGGAAGCTTTCTTT.